A selection of T cell receptor beta chains follows, all from one sample in a study of T cell changes during pregnancy in multiple sclerosis. Some clones are missing from TCRdb's copy, which holds only in-frame ones; the method was immunoSEQ multiplex PCR. The sample has tens of thousands of clones, roughly 90% seen once. The sequenced sample was peripheral blood, obtained in the third trimester of pregnancy. The receptors shown here come from a female donor in good health, enrolled as a control in a pregnancy study. Each CDR3 is given with its conserved first and last residue. Each record gives: V gene, J gene, D gene, clone size, CDR3 protein, CDR3 DNA. The D gene is left open where the match is weak. Size is omitted from some rows. Given values are once, few, many or a class for expanded clones.

V gene: TRBV14
J gene: TRBJ1-1
D gene: TRBD1
clone size: .
CDR3 protein: CASSQEYRGNTEAFF
CDR3 DNA: TGTGCCAGCAGCCAGGAATACAGGGGGAACACTGAAGCTTTCTTT

V gene: TRBV4-1
J gene: TRBJ2-7
D gene: .
clone size: .
CDR3 protein: CASSHLAGQSYEQYF
CDR3 DNA: TGCGCCAGCAGCCACCTCGCAGGCCAGTCCTACGAGCAGTACTTC

V gene: TRBV10-3
J gene: TRBJ1-2
D gene: TRBD1
clone size: .
CDR3 protein: CAISESGTGYYGYTF
CDR3 DNA: TGTGCCATCAGTGAGTCCGGGACAGGGTACTATGGCTACACCTTC

V gene: TRBV11-2
J gene: TRBJ2-5
D gene: TRBD2
clone size: .
CDR3 protein: CASSSLLAGPGKTQYF
CDR3 DNA: TGTGCCAGCAGCTCCTTATTAGCGGGCCCAGGGAAGACCCAGTACTTC

V gene: TRBV7-9
J gene: TRBJ1-5
D gene: .
clone size: .
CDR3 protein: CASSGGGMEPQHF
CDR3 DNA: TGTGCCAGCAGCGGCGGAGGGATGGAGCCCCAGCATTTT

V gene: TRBV5-1
J gene: TRBJ2-7
D gene: .
clone size: .
CDR3 protein: CASSFPSASGAEQYF
CDR3 DNA: TGCGCCAGCAGCTTCCCTAGCGCCTCCGGCGCCGAGCAGTACTTC

V gene: TRBV9
J gene: TRBJ1-2
D gene: TRBD1
clone size: .
CDR3 protein: CASSVGGRRQGEDGYTF
CDR3 DNA: TGTGCCAGCAGCGTAGGTGGTAGGAGGCAGGGGGAAGATGGCTACACCTTC

V gene: TRBV6-5
J gene: TRBJ1-1
D gene: .
clone size: .
CDR3 protein: CASSYGGGFSTEAFF
CDR3 DNA: TGTGCCAGCAGTTACGGGGGCGGATTCAGCACTGAAGCTTTCTTT

V gene: TRBV27
J gene: TRBJ2-2
D gene: TRBD2
clone size: .
CDR3 protein: CASSLRETSGRANTGELFF
CDR3 DNA: TGTGCCAGCAGTTTGCGGGAGACTAGCGGGAGGGCGAACACCGGGGAGCTGTTTTTT

V gene: TRBV7-2
J gene: TRBJ1-2
D gene: .
clone size: .
CDR3 protein: CASSLTAETGYGYTF
CDR3 DNA: TGTGCCAGCAGCTTAACGGCAGAGACGGGCTATGGCTACACCTTC

V gene: TRBV10-2
J gene: TRBJ2-3
D gene: TRBD2
clone size: .
CDR3 protein: CASTWAGGADTQYF
CDR3 DNA: TGCGCCAGCACTTGGGCGGGAGGGGCAGATACGCAGTATTTT

V gene: TRBV7-9
J gene: TRBJ2-1
D gene: TRBD2
clone size: .
CDR3 protein: CASSYGTASGGYNEQFF
CDR3 DNA: TGTGCCAGCAGCTACGGTACGGCTAGCGGGGGCTACAATGAGCAGTTCTTC

V gene: TRBV7-2
J gene: TRBJ1-2
D gene: TRBD1
clone size: .
CDR3 protein: CASSEGTAYGYTF
CDR3 DNA: TGTGCCAGCAGCGAAGGGACAGCCTATGGCTACACCTTC

V gene: TRBV20-1
J gene: TRBJ1-1
D gene: .
clone size: .
CDR3 protein: CSARMGGEAFF
CDR3 DNA: TGCAGTGCGAGGATGGGGGGAGAAGCTTTCTTT

V gene: TRBV7-9
J gene: TRBJ2-3
D gene: TRBD2
clone size: once
CDR3 protein: CASSLGFSGGTDTQYF
CDR3 DNA: TGTGCCAGCAGCTTAGGGTTTAGCGGGGGCACAGATACGCAGTATTTT

V gene: TRBV2
J gene: TRBJ1-6
D gene: TRBD1
clone size: .
CDR3 protein: CASSGSDRVGSPLHF
CDR3 DNA: TGTGCCAGCAGTGGGTCAGACAGGGTGGGTTCACCCCTCCACTTT

V gene: TRBV27
J gene: TRBJ2-7
D gene: .
clone size: .
CDR3 protein: CASSLAGPYEQYF
CDR3 DNA: TGTGCCAGCAGTCTCGCTGGCCCCTACGAGCAGTACTTC

V gene: TRBV10-1
J gene: TRBJ2-5
D gene: TRBD2
clone size: once
CDR3 protein: CASSGGPPGLADQETQYF
CDR3 DNA: TGCGCCAGCAGTGGGGGACCTCCGGGACTAGCGGACCAAGAGACCCAGTACTTC

V gene: TRBV18
J gene: TRBJ2-5
D gene: TRBD2
clone size: .
CDR3 protein: CASSPTGGYQETQYF
CDR3 DNA: TGTGCCAGCTCACCAACGGGGGGGTACCAAGAGACCCAGTACTTC

V gene: TRBV9
J gene: TRBJ1-4
D gene: TRBD1
clone size: .
CDR3 protein: CASSNQGGWEKLFF
CDR3 DNA: TGTGCCAGCAGCAATCAGGGGGGTTGGGAAAAACTGTTTTTT

V gene: TRBV9
J gene: TRBJ2-1
D gene: .
clone size: .
CDR3 protein: CASSVGSFSNEQFF
CDR3 DNA: TGTGCCAGCAGCGTAGGTAGTTTTTCCAATGAGCAGTTCTTC

V gene: TRBV13
J gene: TRBJ2-1
D gene: .
clone size: .
CDR3 protein: CASSYRDLSSYNEQFF
CDR3 DNA: TGTGCCAGCAGCTATCGGGACTTGAGCTCCTACAATGAGCAGTTCTTC

V gene: TRBV21-1
J gene: TRBJ2-5
D gene: .
clone size: once
CDR3 protein: CARGTGTGSQETQYF
CDR3 DNA: TGTGCCAGGGGAACCGGGACAGGGTCCCAAGAGACCCAGTACTTC

V gene: TRBV5-5
J gene: TRBJ1-4
D gene: TRBD1
clone size: .
CDR3 protein: CASSVDRLLMGKLFF
CDR3 DNA: TGTGCCAGCAGCGTGGACAGGCTGTTAATGGGAAAACTGTTTTTT